One and the same sample provided the 24 T cell receptor beta chains below, sequenced in a study of T cells in tuberculosis. Generated by immunoSEQ multiplex PCR, the TCRdb table keeps only in-frame clones and is missing some. The table lists nearly 35,000 clones, just over 90% of them singletons. The sequencing sample was made of PBMCs. The receptors derive from a donor under 30 with latent tuberculosis or without tuberculosis infection.

The chain is built from TRBV30 and TRBJ2-2; unclear D gene. Germline CDR1 and CDR2: GTSNPN and SVGIG (reference sequence). CDR3 length equals 14 residues. With 2 bases removed from V and 5 bases from J, the gap between germline ends came to 12 bases. The CDR3 DNA is TGTGCCTGGAGTTTCCTGACGCGGACCGGGGAGCTGTTTTTT. Its translation: CAWSFLTRTGELFF.

The rearrangement joins TRBV4-3 to TRBJ2-7; TRBD1 matches 8 bases. Germline trimming cut 3 bases from V and 3 bases from J; bases unmatched to any gene: 19. The CDR3 extends over 19 amino acids. Looked up from germline, CDR1 is LGHNA and CDR2 is YSLEER. CDR3 DNA sequence: TGCGCCAGCAGCCAGGCGTTTTTGGGGACGGACAGGGTGATCTACGAGCAGTACTTC. Amino acids: CASSQAFLGTDRVIYEQYF.

The V gene is TRBV6-1, the J gene TRBJ1-1; 7 bases agree with TRBD1. V was pared by 6 bases and J by 3 bases, with 4 bases of the junction left unmatched. The CDR3 has 13 amino acids. Germline-derived CDR1 and CDR2 are MNHNS and SASEGT. CDR3 amino acids: CASSGQAYTEAFF. The CDR3 nucleotides read TGTGCCAGCAGCGGACAGGCATACACTGAAGCTTTCTTT.

This clone was observed a handful of times. This chain links TRBV7-8 with TRBJ2-3; TRBD2 matches 13 bases. Germline V lookup: CDR1 SGHVS, CDR2 FQNEAQ. V was pared by 0 bases and J by 4 bases, with 4 bases of the junction left unmatched. The CDR3 has 17 residues. CDR3 DNA: TGTGCCAGCAGCTTAGCCGGACTAGCGGGAGTCCCAGATACGCAGTATTTT. Protein product: CASSLAGLAGVPDTQYF.

A word on this clone: The limits of the CDR3 on the DNA are not certain, so only TCRdb's listed CDR3 is given. The V and J genes are TRBV6-1 and TRBJ1-5; the table gives TRBD1 as D, unverified against the DNA. 13 amino acids form the CDR3, both terminal residues included. Per germline, CDR1 MNHNS and CDR2 SASEGT. This CDR3 reads CASLGTGILAQHF.

This clone was counted between two and nine times. This chain links TRBV6-6 with TRBJ1-1; 8 nucleotides match TRBD1. The junction had 14 bases not matched to a gene; V was cut back by 7 bases and J by 4 bases. Per germline, CDR1 MNHNY and CDR2 SVGAGI (reference sequence). This CDR3 is built from 16 residues. The DNA for the CDR3 is TGTGCCAGCAATCCACAGAACAGGGGGTTGTTCACTGAAGCTTTCTTT. It specifies CASNPQNRGLFTEAFF.

V and J are TRBV18 and TRBJ2-1; 7 positions match TRBD2. The CDR3 spans 16 residues. Looked up from germline, CDR1 is KGHSH and CDR2 is LQKENI. With 2 bases clipped from V and 0 bases from J, the junction kept 4 bases outside the gene matches. This CDR3 is CASSPSAGRSYNEQFF. The CDR3 nucleotides read TGTGCCAGCTCACCATCAGCGGGGCGCTCCTACAATGAGCAGTTCTTC.

This chain links TRBV4-1 with TRBJ2-4; 10 nucleotides align to TRBD1. J gave up 4 bases and V 4 bases, and 7 bases lay outside the gene matches. The CDR3 contains 16 residues. Germline values: CDR1 MGHRA, CDR2 YSYEKL. The CDR3 sequence: CASSPAGTGEKNIQYF. The CDR3 DNA reads TGCGCCAGCAGCCCAGCCGGGACAGGGGAAAAAAACATTCAGTACTTC.

The chain recombines TRBV11-2 with TRBJ2-7; 7 nucleotides agree with TRBD1. This CDR3 contains 14 residues. The trim removed 3 bases at V and 2 bases at J, leaving 4 bases unmatched. In germline, CDR1 is SGHAT, CDR2 FQNNGV. CDR3 in amino acids: CASSLDRPAYEQYF. Written as DNA, the CDR3 is TGTGCCAGCAGCTTGGACAGGCCCGCCTACGAGCAGTACTTC.

The J gene is TRBJ1-1, the V gene TRBV7-2, with D unresolved. Trimming pared 5 bases from V and 11 bases from J, leaving 12 bases between. CDR1 and CDR2 (germline): SGHTA, FQGNSA. The CDR3 is 11 amino acids. The CDR3 bases are TGTGCCAGCAGCCTAGGGAGCGGGGCTTTCTTT. As protein: CASSLGSGAFF. Full variable domain (remainder filled in from reference TRBV7-2 and TRBJ1-1): GAGVSQSPSNKVTEKGKDVELRCDPISGHTALYWYRQSLGQGLEFLIYFQGNSAPDKSGLPSDRFSAERTGGSVSTLTIQRTQQEDSAVYLCASSLGSGAFFGQGTRLTVV.

This clone has a single count. This rearrangement joins TRBV30 to TRBJ1-2, with D possibly TRBD1 on 6 matching bases. Trimming removed 0 bases from V and 4 bases from J, with 9 bases in between. Germline values: CDR1 GTSNPN, CDR2 SVGIG (reference sequence). This CDR3 is built from 13 residues. CDR3 DNA sequence: TGTGCCTGGAGTGTAGGACAGTCCTATGGCTACACCTTC. It encodes CAWSVGQSYGYTF. Together with reference TRBV30 and TRBJ1-2, the CDR3 gives the full variable domain: SQTIHQWPATLVQPVGSPLSLECTVEGTSNPNLYWYRQAAGRGLQLLFYSVGIGQISSEVPQNLSASRPQDRQFILSSKKLLLSDSGFYLCAWSVGQSYGYTFGSGTRLTVV.

The chain is built from TRBV30 and TRBJ2-1; D is undetermined. CDR3 length equals 10 residues. Germline-derived CDR1 and CDR2 are GTSNPN and SVGIG (reference sequence). With 6 bases removed from V and 8 bases from J, the gap between germline ends came to 8 bases. Here the CDR3 reads CACNDYEQFF. CDR3 DNA: TGTGCCTGTAACGACTATGAGCAGTTCTTC.

This rearrangement joins TRBV19 to TRBJ1-3, with D possibly being TRBD1 (5 bases). Germline V gives CDR1 LNHDA, CDR2 SQIVND (reference sequence). This CDR3 is 18 amino acids long. Trimming pared 3 bases from V and 4 bases from J, leaving 22 bases between. CDR3 region: CASSIGGRASSRGNTIYF. The CDR3, as DNA: TGTGCCAGTAGTATCGGCGGCAGGGCTTCTTCGCGGGGAAACACCATATATTTT. The full variable domain, completed using reference TRBV19 and TRBJ1-3, is DGGITQSPKYLFRKEGQNVTLSCEQNLNHDAMYWYRQDPGQGLRLIYYSQIVNDFQKGDIAEGYSVSREKKESFPLTVTSAQKNPTAFYLCASSIGGRASSRGNTIYFGEGSWLTVV.

A single count supports this clone. The gene calls are TRBV6-6 and TRBJ1-3; D is unclear. From germline, CDR1 is MNHNY and CDR2 SVGAGI (reference sequence). The CDR3 is made up of 15 amino acids. The V and J ends lost 5 bases and 2 bases respectively, with 13 bases between them. This chain's CDR3 is CASSAPVVAGNTIYF. Written as DNA, the CDR3 is TGTGCCAGCAGTGCCCCGGTGGTGGCTGGAAACACCATATATTTT.

The chain carries TRBV6-5 and TRBJ2-5; the D gene is possibly TRBD2 (6 bases). V was clipped by 2 bases and J by 4 bases, with 14 bases between them. Germline CDR1 MNHEY, CDR2 SVGAGI. This CDR3 region has 15 residues. CDR3 nucleotide sequence: TGTGCCAGCAGTTACGGCTGGGACTTTAGAGAGACCCAGTACTTC. Translated, it gives CASSYGWDFRETQYF.

This chain joins TRBV10-2 and TRBJ2-1; D ambiguous. The V gene lost 4 bases and the J gene lost 0 bases, with 13 bases spanning the gap. CDR3 length equals 16 residues. Germline CDR1 is WSHSY and CDR2 is SAAADI. CDR3 bases: TGCGCCAGCAGTGTCAAGACATTCTACTCCTACAATGAGCAGTTCTTC. It codes for CASSVKTFYSYNEQFF.

The rearrangement joins TRBV7-2 to TRBJ1-5; 8 nucleotides align to TRBD1. With 6 bases clipped from V and 6 bases from J, the junction kept 4 bases outside the gene matches. CDR1 is SGHTA, CDR2 FQGNSA, per germline. The CDR3 is made up of 13 amino acids. The CDR3 DNA follows: TGTGCCAGCAGTTACAGGGGGGGTCAGCCCCAGCATTTT. It translates to CASSYRGGQPQHF.

This chain links TRBV18 with TRBJ2-7; weak D call: TRBD2 (5 bases). V dropped 3 bases and J dropped 6 bases, with 15 bases sitting between them. The CDR3 covers 14 residues. From germline, CDR1 is KGHSH and CDR2 LQKENI. CDR3 protein: CASSPDAGPSEQYF. CDR3 sequence (DNA): TGTGCCAGCTCACCCGACGCGGGTCCTTCCGAGCAGTACTTC.

V is TRBV7-9 and J is TRBJ1-1; weak D call: TRBD1 (5 bases). The CDR3 covers 13 residues. Per the germline V gene, CDR1 is SEHNR and CDR2 is FQNEAQ (reference sequence). The ends were cut back, 7 bases at V and 0 bases at J, with 9 bases in the middle. CDR3 sequence (DNA): TGTGCCAGCACGGGGGGGATGAACACTGAAGCTTTCTTT. It is translated as CASTGGMNTEAFF.

The chain carries TRBV7-3 and TRBJ2-5, with 15 bases identical to TRBD2. The CDR3 totals 15 residues. J gave up 4 bases and V 5 bases, and 2 bases lay outside the gene matches. The germline V gene encodes CDR1 SGHTA and CDR2 FQGTGA. The chain's CDR3 is CASSRTSGRGETQYF. In DNA, the CDR3 is TGTGCCAGCAGCCGGACTAGCGGGAGGGGAGAGACCCAGTACTTC.

This chain connects TRBV6-5 to TRBJ2-1; 11 bases are a match to TRBD1. The CDR3 has 15 residues. The V segment lost 11 bases and the J segment 4 bases; nucleotides outside the gene matches: 10. The germline gives CDR1 MNHEY, CDR2 SVGAGI. CDR3 sequence reads: CAVAPGTGGYNEQFF. For the CDR3, the DNA is TGTGCCGTGGCGCCAGGGACAGGGGGATACAATGAGCAGTTCTTC.

The chain carries TRBV9 and TRBJ1-1; weak D call: TRBD1 (6 bases). V shed 4 bases and J shed 2 bases, with 12 bases lying between them. This CDR3 is built from 14 residues. Germline CDR1 reads SGDLS; CDR2 reads YYNGEE. CDR3 in amino acids: CASSLGGGNTEAFF. In DNA form, the CDR3 reads TGTGCCAGCAGCCTAGGAGGGGGAAACACTGAAGCTTTCTTT.

The chain has TRBV9 and TRBJ2-3; a weak D match, TRBD2 (6 bases). Germline CDR1 and CDR2: SGDLS and YYNGEE. V was shortened by 4 bases and J by 2 bases, with 11 bases between the two germline ends. This CDR3 contains 14 residues. The CDR3 nucleotides are TGTGCCAGCAGCCCACGGACTAACACAGATACGCAGTATTTT. Translated: CASSPRTNTDTQYF.

CDR3 nucleotides: TGTGCCAGCGGCCGGGAAAGCGGGGAGACCCAGTACTTC. Its translation: CASGRESGETQYF. The V call is TRBV6-4, the J call TRBJ2-5, with TRBD2 as a possible D gene (6 bases). The V gene lost 8 bases and the J gene lost 5 bases, with 15 bases spanning the gap. CDR3 length: 13 amino acids. CDR1 MRHNA and CDR2 SNTAGT come from the germline V gene.